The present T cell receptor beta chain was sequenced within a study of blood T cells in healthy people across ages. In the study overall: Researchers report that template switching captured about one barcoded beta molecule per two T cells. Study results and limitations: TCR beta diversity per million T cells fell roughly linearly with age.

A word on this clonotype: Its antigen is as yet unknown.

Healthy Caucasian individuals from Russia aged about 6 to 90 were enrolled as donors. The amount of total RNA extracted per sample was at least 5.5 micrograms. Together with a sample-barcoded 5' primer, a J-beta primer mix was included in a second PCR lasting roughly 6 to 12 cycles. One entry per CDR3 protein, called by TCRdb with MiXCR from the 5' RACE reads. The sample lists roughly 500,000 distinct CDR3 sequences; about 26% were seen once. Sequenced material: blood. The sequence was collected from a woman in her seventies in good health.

The CDR3 DNA reads TGCAGCGTTGCGGTTTCCCACGAGCAGTACTTC. It yields the protein CSVAVSHEQYF. The V gene is TRBV29-1, the J gene TRBJ2-7; D is uncertain. The CDR3 has 11 residues. V was trimmed by 4 bases and J by 5 bases, leaving 9 bases between them. CDR1 and CDR2 from the germline V gene are SQVTM and ANQGSEA.